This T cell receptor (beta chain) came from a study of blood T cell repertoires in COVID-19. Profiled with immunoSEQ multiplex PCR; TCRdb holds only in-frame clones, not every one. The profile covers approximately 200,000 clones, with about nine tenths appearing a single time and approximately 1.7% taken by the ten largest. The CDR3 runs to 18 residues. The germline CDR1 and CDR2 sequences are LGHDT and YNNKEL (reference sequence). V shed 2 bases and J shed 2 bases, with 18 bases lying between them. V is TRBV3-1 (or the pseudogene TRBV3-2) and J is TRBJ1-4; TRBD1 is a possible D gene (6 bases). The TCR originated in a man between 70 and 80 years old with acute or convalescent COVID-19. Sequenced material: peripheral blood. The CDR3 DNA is TGTGCCAGCAGCCAATACTTTTCTGTACAGGGTACTAATGAAAAACTGTTTTTT. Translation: CASSQYFSVQGTNEKLFF.